This TCR beta chain was obtained from a study of blood T cells in healthy people across ages. General study results and limits: A roughly linear age-dependent decrease characterized TCR beta diversity per million T cells.

This clonotype was observed a few times. What it recognizes is unknown. Together with a sample-barcoded 5' primer, a J-beta primer mix was included in a second PCR lasting about 7 to 12 cycles. In TCRdb, the 5' RACE reads were re-called with MiXCR into one record per CDR3 protein. The sample consists of roughly 680,000 distinct CDR3 sequences, over 20% of them appearing once. This CDR3 spans 13 amino acids. CDR1 is MDHEN, CDR2 SYDVKM, per germline. Peripheral blood samples of 9.5 to 10 milliliters were drawn from each donor. Sequenced sample: blood. The source is a man between 65 and 80 years old in good health. The chain combines TRBV28 with TRBJ2-5; D remains ambiguous. The J call may be faulty, since TRBJ2-7 better matches the DNA end. The CDR3 loop reads CASSSTPTYEQYF. The CDR3 DNA sequence: TGTGCCAGCAGTTCCACCCCTACCTACGAGCAGTACTTC.